The rows below give T cell receptor beta chains drawn from one sample of a study of cytotoxic CD8 clonotypes in ibrutinib-treated CLL. Produced via immunoSEQ multiplex PCR; TCRdb's table is partial and in-frame only. The table has tens of thousands of clones, around 65% seen once. Source: PBMCs, taken after 12 months of ibrutinib treatment. These receptors all stem from a human donor with chronic lymphocytic leukemia. The CDR3 runs from the conserved cysteine through the conserved F or W. Each record gives: D gene, CDR3 length, V gene, J gene, clone size, CDR3 protein, CDR3 DNA. A D gene is named only where the DNA matches it firmly. Only part of the rows carry a size: once, few, many, or a class if the clone is expanded.

-	13	TRBV27	TRBJ1-6	few	CASSFAGDSPLHF	TGTGCCAGCAGTTTTGCCGGGGATTCACCCCTCCACTTT
-	12	TRBV2	TRBJ1-2	few	CASSAENYGYTF	TGTGCCAGCAGTGCCGAGAACTATGGCTACACCTTC
-	14	TRBV11-3	TRBJ2-3	-	CASSLVTNTDTQYF	TGTGCCAGCAGCTTAGTCACCAACACAGATACGCAGTATTTT
-	13	TRBV5-1	TRBJ1-1	-	CASTMQGNTEAFF	TGCGCCAGCACCATGCAGGGGAACACTGAAGCTTTCTTT
-	15	TRBV5-6	TRBJ2-1	-	CASSLLQTTYNEQFF	TGTGCCAGCAGCTTGTTACAGACGACATACAATGAGCAGTTCTTC
-	13	TRBV6-5	TRBJ1-1	-	CASSYGGNTEAFF	TGTGCCAGCAGTTATGGGGGGAACACTGAAGCTTTCTTT
-	13	TRBV5-1	TRBJ1-1	-	CASSLWENTEAFF	TGCGCCAGCAGCTTGTGGGAAAACACTGAAGCTTTCTTT
TRBD2	16	TRBV7-2	TRBJ2-7	-	CASSPRSGGDLYEQYF	TGTGCCAGCAGCCCTAGGAGCGGGGGGGACCTCTACGAGCAGTACTTC
TRBD2	16	TRBV2	TRBJ2-2	-	CASSVWQRGVSGELFF	TGTGCCAGCAGTGTCTGGCAGCGGGGGGTATCCGGGGAGCTGTTTTTT
-	15	TRBV27	TRBJ1-5	many	CASSLQGLGNQPQHF	TGTGCCAGCAGTTTACAGGGTTTAGGCAATCAGCCCCAGCATTTT
TRBD1	14	TRBV7-2	TRBJ2-5	-	CASSRVGQGETQYF	TGTGCCAGCAGCCGAGTGGGACAGGGAGAGACCCAGTACTTC
-	14	TRBV2	TRBJ1-1	-	CASRQLLGNTEAFF	TGTGCCAGCAGGCAGCTACTCGGGAACACTGAAGCTTTCTTT
-	15	TRBV2	TRBJ2-2	-	CASSEVMGQVGELFF	TGTGCCAGCAGTGAAGTTATGGGGCAGGTCGGGGAGCTGTTTTTT
-	12	TRBV5-6	TRBJ2-7	-	CASSLDTYEQYF	TGTGCCAGCAGCCTCGACACCTACGAGCAGTACTTC
TRBD1	13	TRBV30	TRBJ1-6	few	CAWRGQVNSPLHF	TGTGCCTGGAGGGGACAGGTAAATTCACCCCTCCACTTT
TRBD1	14	TRBV7-2	TRBJ1-2	few	CASSLATGGYGYTF	TGTGCCAGCAGCTTAGCGACAGGGGGTTATGGCTACACCTTC
-	14	TRBV9	TRBJ1-4	-	CASSVAPTAEKLFF	TGTGCCAGCAGCGTAGCCCCGACAGCTGAAAAACTGTTTTTT
TRBD2	15	TRBV28	TRBJ2-3	-	CASRTLAGGSSSQYF	TGTGCCAGCAGAACCTTAGCGGGGGGCTCCTCTTCGCAGTATTTT
-	14	TRBV7-8	TRBJ1-2	-	CASSYGSDTYGYTF	TGTGCCAGCTCCTACGGGTCGGACACCTATGGCTACACCTTC
-	15	TRBV5-4	TRBJ1-1	-	CASSSGFAVNTEAFF	TGTGCCAGCAGCTCAGGTTTTGCGGTTAACACTGAAGCTTTCTTT
-	13	TRBV27	TRBJ1-6	-	CASSFTPQTPLHF	TGTGCCAGCAGTTTTACGCCCCAGACACCCCTCCACTTT
TRBD1	16	TRBV28	TRBJ2-2	-	CASRNRDRVSTGELFF	TGTGCCAGCAGAAACCGGGACAGGGTTAGCACCGGGGAGCTGTTTTTT
TRBD1	15	TRBV6-1	TRBJ2-7	-	CASKATGTSSYEQYF	TGTGCCAGCAAGGCGACAGGGACGAGCTCCTACGAGCAGTACTTC
TRBD2	16	TRBV13	TRBJ2-7	once	CASSLGLAGGVHEQYF	TGTGCCAGCAGCCTGGGACTAGCGGGGGGTGTACACGAGCAGTACTTC
TRBD2	15	TRBV7-9	TRBJ2-1	once	CASSVSGGPYNEQFF	TGTGCCAGCAGCGTTAGCGGGGGACCATACAATGAGCAGTTCTTC
TRBD1	14	TRBV4-1	TRBJ1-1	-	CASSLRGLVTEAFF	TGCGCCAGCAGCCTCAGGGGGCTGGTGACTGAAGCTTTCTTT
-	16	TRBV5-1	TRBJ1-6	-	CASSLAGRSGDSPLHF	TGCGCCAGCAGCTTGGCAGGTCGCAGCGGGGATTCACCCCTCCACTTT